This TCR beta chain was documented in a study of blood T cells in healthy people across ages. Study-level findings and limits: Naive T cell percentage showed a strong correlation with the diversity of TCR beta. The fall in TCR beta diversity per million T cells was roughly linear with age.

Primers used in a second PCR of about 6 to 11 cycles were a sample-barcoded 5' primer and a J-beta primer mix. A 12-random-nucleotide template-switch adaptor tagged each cDNA molecule. Any given sample supplied a minimum of 3 million CDR3-containing paired-end reads. TCRdb reanalysed the 5' RACE reads using MiXCR and keeps one entry per CDR3 protein. The sample carries just under 900,000 distinct CDR3 sequences, 29% recorded once. This clonotype was seen many times. Its matching antigen is unknown. Germline values: CDR1 MNHEY, CDR2 SVGEGT. This CDR3 is built from 14 residues. V was trimmed by 6 bases and J by 2 bases, leaving 14 bases between them.

The sequence came from a woman aged 80 or older in good health. Sequenced input: blood. The V gene is TRBV6-2 or TRBV6-3, the J gene TRBJ2-7; possible D gene TRBD1, 6 bases. In DNA form, the CDR3 reads TGTGCCAGCAGGACTCAGGGGCGAGCCTACGAGCAGTACTTC. Translation gives CASRTQGRAYEQYF.